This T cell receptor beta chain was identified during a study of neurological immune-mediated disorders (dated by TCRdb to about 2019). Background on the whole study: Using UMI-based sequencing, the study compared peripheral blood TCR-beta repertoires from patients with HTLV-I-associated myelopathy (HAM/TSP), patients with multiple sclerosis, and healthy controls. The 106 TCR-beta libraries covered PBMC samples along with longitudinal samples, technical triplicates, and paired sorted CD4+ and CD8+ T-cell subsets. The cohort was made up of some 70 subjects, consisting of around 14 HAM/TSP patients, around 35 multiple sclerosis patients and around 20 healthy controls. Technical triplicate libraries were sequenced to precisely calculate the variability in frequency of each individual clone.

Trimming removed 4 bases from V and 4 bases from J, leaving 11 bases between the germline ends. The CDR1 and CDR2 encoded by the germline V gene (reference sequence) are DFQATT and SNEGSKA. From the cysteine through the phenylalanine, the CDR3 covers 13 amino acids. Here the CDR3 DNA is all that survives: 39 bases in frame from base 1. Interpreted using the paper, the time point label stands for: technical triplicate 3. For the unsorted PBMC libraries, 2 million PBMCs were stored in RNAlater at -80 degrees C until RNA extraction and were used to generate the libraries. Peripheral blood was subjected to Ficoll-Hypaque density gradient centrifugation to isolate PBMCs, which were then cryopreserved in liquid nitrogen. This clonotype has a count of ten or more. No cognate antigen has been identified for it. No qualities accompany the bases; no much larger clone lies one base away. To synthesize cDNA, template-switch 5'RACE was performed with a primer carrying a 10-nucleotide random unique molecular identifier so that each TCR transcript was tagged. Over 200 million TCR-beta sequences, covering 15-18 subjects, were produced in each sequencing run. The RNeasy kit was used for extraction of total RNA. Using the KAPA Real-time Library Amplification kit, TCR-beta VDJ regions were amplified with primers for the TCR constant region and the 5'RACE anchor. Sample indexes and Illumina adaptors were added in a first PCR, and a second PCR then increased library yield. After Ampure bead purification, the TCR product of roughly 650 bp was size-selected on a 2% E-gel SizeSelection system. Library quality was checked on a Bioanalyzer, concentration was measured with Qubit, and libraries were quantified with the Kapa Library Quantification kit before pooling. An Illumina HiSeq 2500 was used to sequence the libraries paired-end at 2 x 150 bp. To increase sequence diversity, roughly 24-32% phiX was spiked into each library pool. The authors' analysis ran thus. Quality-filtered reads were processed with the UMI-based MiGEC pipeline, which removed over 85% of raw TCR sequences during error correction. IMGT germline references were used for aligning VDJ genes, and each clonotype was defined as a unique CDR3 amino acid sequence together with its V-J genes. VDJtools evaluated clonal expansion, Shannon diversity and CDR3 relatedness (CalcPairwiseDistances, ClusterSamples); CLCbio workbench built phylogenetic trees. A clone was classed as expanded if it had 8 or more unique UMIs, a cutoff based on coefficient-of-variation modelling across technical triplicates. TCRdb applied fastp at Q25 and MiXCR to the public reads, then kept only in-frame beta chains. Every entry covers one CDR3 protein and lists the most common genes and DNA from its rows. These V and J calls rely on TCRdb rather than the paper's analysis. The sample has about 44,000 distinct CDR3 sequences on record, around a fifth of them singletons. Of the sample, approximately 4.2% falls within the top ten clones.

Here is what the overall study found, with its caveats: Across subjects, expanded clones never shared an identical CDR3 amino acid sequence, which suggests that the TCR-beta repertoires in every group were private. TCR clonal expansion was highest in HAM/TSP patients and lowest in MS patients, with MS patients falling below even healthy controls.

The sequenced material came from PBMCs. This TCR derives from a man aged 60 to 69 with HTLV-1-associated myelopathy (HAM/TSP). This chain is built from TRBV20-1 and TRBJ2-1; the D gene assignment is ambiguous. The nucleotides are TGCAGTGCTAAGGACGGATTTTACAATGAGCAGTTCTTC. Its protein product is CSAKDGFYNEQFF.